This passage covers 3 T cell receptor beta chains from one sample sequenced in a study of OX40 agonist ivuxolimab in advanced cancers. Using immunoSEQ multiplex PCR, the repertoire was profiled, and TCRdb retains in-frame clones only, with some absent. In the table there are just under 75,000 clones, around 90% of which are singletons. The sequences come from CD4+ or CD8+ T cells sorted from blood, collected in a trial of the OX40 agonist ivuxolimab. The receptors here all came from an adult with an advanced solid tumor such as melanoma, head and neck, liver or kidney cancer.

The V gene is TRBV6-6, the J gene TRBJ2-1, with 13 positions matching TRBD2. Germline assignment: CDR1 MNHNY and CDR2 SVGAGI (reference sequence). The CDR3 is 15 residues long. The ends lost 2 bases at V and 9 bases at J; junction bases unmatched: 4. Here the CDR3 DNA reads TGTGCCAGCAGTTACCCGGGACTAGCGGGACCTGAGCAGTTCTTC. Its translation is CASSYPGLAGPEQFF.

The CDR3 reads CASSVEGVGQPQHF. The CDR3 bases are TGTGCCAGCAGCGTAGAGGGGGTGGGTCAGCCCCAGCATTTT. The chain uses TRBV9 and TRBJ1-5, with D perhaps TRBD1 (6 bases). Per the germline V gene, CDR1 is SGDLS and CDR2 is YYNGEE. The CDR3 runs 14 residues. V was trimmed by 0 bases and J by 6 bases, leaving 10 bases between them. Looking up the rest from reference TRBV9 and TRBJ1-5 gives the full variable domain: DSGVTQTPKHLITATGQRVTLRCSPRSGDLSVYWYQQSLDQGLQFLIQYYNGEERAKGNILERFSAQQFPDLHSELNLSSLELGDSALYFCASSVEGVGQPQHFGDGTRLSIL.

This clone occurred a few times. V gene TRBV7-8 combines with J gene TRBJ2-2; D gene unclear. V was trimmed by 3 bases and J by 4 bases, leaving 9 bases between them. Germline CDR1 is SGHVS and CDR2 is FQNEAQ. The CDR3 extends over 14 amino acids. CDR3 DNA: TGTGCCAGCAGCTTGCGGCGGAGCACCGGGGAGCTGTTTTTT. Residues: CASSLRRSTGELFF.